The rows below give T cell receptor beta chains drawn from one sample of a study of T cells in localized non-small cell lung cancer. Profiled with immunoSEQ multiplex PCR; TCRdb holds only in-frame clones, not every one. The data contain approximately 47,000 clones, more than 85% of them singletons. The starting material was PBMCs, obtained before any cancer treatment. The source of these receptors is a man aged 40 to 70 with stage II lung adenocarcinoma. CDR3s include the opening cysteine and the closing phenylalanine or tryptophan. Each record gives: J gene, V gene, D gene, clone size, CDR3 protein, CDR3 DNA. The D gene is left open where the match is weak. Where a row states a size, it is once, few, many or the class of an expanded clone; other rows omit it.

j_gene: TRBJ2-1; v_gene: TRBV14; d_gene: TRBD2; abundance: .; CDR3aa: CASGASGLHNEQFF; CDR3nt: TGTGCCAGCGGGGCTAGCGGGCTGCACAATGAGCAGTTCTTC
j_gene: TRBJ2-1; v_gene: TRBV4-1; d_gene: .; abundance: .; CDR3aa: CASSPGNTNEQFF; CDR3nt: TGCGCCAGCAGCCCTGGGAATACCAATGAGCAGTTCTTC
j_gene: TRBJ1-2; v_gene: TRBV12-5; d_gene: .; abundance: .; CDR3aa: CASGSSPLGVDYGYTF; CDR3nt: TGTGCTAGTGGTTCCTCACCTTTAGGGGTGGACTATGGCTACACCTTC
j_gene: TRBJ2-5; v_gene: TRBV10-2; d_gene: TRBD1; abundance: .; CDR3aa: CASTRQGDETQYF; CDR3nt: TGCGCCAGCACCCGTCAGGGGGACGAGACCCAGTACTTC
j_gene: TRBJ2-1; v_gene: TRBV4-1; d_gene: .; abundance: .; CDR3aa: CASSPQGSGYYNEQFF; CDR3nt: TGCGCCAGCAGCCCACAGGGCTCGGGGTACTACAATGAGCAGTTCTTC
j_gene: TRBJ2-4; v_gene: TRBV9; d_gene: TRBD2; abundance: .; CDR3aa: CASSVVASGGQNIQYF; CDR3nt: TGTGCCAGCAGCGTAGTGGCTAGCGGGGGCCAAAACATTCAGTACTTC
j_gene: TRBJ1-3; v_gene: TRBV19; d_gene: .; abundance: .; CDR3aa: CASSIGRTVSGNTIYF; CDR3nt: TGTGCCAGTAGTATAGGTCGGACAGTCTCTGGAAACACCATATATTTT
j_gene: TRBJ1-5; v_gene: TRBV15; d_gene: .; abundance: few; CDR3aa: CATSLVGRQPQHF; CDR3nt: TGTGCCACCAGTCTTGTAGGTCGTCAGCCCCAGCATTTT
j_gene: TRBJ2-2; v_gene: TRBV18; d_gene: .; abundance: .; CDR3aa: CASSPGETNTGELFF; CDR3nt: TGTGCCAGCTCACCCGGTGAAACGAACACCGGGGAGCTGTTTTTT
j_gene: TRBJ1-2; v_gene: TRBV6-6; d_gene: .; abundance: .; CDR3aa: CASSYSMENYGYTF; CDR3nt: TGTGCCAGCAGTTACTCGATGGAAAACTATGGCTACACCTTC
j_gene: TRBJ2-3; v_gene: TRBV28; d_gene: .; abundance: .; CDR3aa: CASSLFGSWNSDTQYF; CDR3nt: TGTGCCAGCAGTTTATTTGGTAGTTGGAACTCAGATACGCAGTATTTT
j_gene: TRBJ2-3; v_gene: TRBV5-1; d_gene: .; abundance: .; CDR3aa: CASSKGNAVVGGRTDTQYF; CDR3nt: TGCGCCAGCAGCAAGGGGAATGCCGTTGTGGGGGGCCGAACAGATACGCAGTATTTT
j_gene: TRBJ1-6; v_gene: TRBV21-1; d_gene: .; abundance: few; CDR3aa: CASSPDGGGPSGSPLHF; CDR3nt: TGTGCCAGCAGCCCCGACGGCGGGGGTCCCTCCGGATCACCCCTCCACTTT
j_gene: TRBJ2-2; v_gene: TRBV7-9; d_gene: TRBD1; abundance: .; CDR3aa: CASRINRGRRNTGELFF; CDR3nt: TGTGCCAGCAGAATAAACAGGGGGCGCAGGAACACCGGGGAGCTGTTTTTT
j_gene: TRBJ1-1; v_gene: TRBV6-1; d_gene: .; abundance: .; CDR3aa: CASSHGTRGTEAFF; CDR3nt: TGTGCCAGCAGCCACGGGACCCGGGGGACTGAAGCTTTCTTT
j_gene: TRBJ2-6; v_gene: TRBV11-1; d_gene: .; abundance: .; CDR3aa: CASSRTQGPGANVLTF; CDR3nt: TGTGCCAGCAGCCGCACGCAGGGGCCTGGGGCCAACGTCCTGACTTTC
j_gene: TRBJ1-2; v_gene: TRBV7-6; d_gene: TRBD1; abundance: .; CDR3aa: CASSLEGGSDGYTF; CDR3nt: TGTGCCAGCAGCTTAGAAGGGGGCTCAGATGGCTACACCTTC
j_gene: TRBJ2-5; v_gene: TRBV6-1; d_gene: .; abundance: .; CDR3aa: CASSEGIVRETQYF; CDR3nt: TGTGCCAGCAGTGAAGGGATAGTCCGCGAGACCCAGTACTTC
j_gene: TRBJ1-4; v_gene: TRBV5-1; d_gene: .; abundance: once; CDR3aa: CASSLVVGESEKLFF; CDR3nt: TGCGCCAGCAGCTTGGTTGTAGGGGAAAGTGAAAAACTGTTTTTT
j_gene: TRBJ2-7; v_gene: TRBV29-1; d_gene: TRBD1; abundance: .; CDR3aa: CSVGTGSSYEQYF; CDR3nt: TGCAGCGTTGGGACAGGCAGCTCCTACGAGCAGTACTTC
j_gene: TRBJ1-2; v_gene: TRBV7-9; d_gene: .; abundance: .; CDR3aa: CASSLWVEGNYGYTF; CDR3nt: TGTGCCAGCAGCCTGTGGGTCGAGGGGAACTATGGCTACACCTTC
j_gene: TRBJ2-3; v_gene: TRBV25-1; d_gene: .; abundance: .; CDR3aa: CASRASRGGESDTQYF; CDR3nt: TGTGCCAGCAGAGCCTCTCGGGGCGGAGAGTCAGATACGCAGTATTTT
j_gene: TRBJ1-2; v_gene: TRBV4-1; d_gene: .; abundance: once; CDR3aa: CASSLSANYGYTF; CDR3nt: TGCGCCAGCAGCCTTTCGGCCAACTATGGCTACACCTTC
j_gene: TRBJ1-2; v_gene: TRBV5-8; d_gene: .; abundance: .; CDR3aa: CASSLGGYGYGYTF; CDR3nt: TGTGCCAGCAGCTTGGGAGGGTATGGCTATGGCTACACCTTC
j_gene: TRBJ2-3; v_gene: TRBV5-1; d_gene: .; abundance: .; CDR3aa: CASSLEGRPGTDTQYF; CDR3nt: TGCGCCAGCAGCTTGGAAGGTAGGCCAGGCACAGATACGCAGTATTTT
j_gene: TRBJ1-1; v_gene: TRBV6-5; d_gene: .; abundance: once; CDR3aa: CASTAGGNTEAFF; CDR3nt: TGTGCCAGCACCGCCGGGGGAAACACTGAAGCTTTCTTT
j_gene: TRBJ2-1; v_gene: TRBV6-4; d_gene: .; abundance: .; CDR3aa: CASSITSHNEQFF; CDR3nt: TGTGCCAGCAGCATAACTAGTCACAATGAGCAGTTCTTC
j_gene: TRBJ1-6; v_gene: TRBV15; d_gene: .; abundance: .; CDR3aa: CATSRVTRDNFYNSPLHF; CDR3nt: TGTGCCACCAGCAGAGTTACTCGGGACAACTTCTATAATTCACCCCTCCACTTT
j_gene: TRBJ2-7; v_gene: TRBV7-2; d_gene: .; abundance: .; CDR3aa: CASSLGGWLDEQYF; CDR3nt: TGTGCCAGCAGCTTAGGGGGTTGGCTGGACGAGCAGTACTTC
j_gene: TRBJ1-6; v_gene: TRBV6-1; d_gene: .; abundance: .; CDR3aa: CASSPTTENDSPLHF; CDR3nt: TGTGCCAGCAGTCCCACGACAGAAAACGATTCACCCCTCCACTTT
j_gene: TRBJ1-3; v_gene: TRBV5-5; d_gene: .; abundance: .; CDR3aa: CASSPRTVTGNTIYF; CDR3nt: TGTGCCAGCAGCCCGAGGACAGTAACTGGAAACACCATATATTTT
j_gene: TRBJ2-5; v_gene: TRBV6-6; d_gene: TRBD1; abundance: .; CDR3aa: CASRDRGEAQETQYF; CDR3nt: TGTGCCAGCAGGGACAGGGGAGAAGCACAAGAGACCCAGTACTTC
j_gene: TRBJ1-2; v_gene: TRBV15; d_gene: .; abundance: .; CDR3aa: CATSRTLEQGGLTYGYTF; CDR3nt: TGTGCCACCAGCAGAACCCTAGAACAGGGCGGACTAACCTATGGCTACACCTTC
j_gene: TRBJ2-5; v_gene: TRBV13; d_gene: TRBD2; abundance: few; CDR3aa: CASSLGLAGGQETQYF; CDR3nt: TGTGCCAGCAGCTTAGGCCTAGCGGGGGGTCAAGAGACCCAGTACTTC
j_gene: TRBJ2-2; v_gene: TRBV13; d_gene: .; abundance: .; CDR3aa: CATRTANTGELFF; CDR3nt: TGTGCTACGAGGACAGCGAACACCGGGGAGCTGTTTTTT
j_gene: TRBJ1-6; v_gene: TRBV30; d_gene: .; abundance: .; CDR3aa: CAWSVPPPGPNSPLHF; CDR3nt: TGTGCCTGGAGTGTACCCCCTCCCGGACCCAATTCACCCCTCCACTTT
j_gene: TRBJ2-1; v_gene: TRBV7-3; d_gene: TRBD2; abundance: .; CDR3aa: CASSHRGARASGGRGKDNEQFF; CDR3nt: TGTGCCAGCAGCCACCGGGGAGCGAGGGCTAGCGGGGGGCGCGGAAAAGACAATGAGCAGTTCTTC
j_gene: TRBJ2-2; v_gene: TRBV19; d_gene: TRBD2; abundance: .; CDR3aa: CASTSGTSLSGELFF; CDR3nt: TGTGCCAGTACAAGTGGGACTAGTCTTTCCGGGGAGCTGTTTTTT
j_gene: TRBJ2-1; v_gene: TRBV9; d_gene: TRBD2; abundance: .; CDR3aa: CASSVGPGTSGVGSGSAYNEQFF; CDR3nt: TGTGCCAGCAGCGTCGGACCCGGGACTAGCGGGGTTGGTAGCGGAAGCGCCTACAATGAGCAGTTCTTC
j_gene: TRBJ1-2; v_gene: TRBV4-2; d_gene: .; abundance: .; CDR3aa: CASSQDVPGDYGYTF; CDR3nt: TGTGCCAGCAGCCAAGATGTGCCAGGGGACTATGGCTACACCTTC
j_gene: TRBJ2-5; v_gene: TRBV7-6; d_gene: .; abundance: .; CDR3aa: CASSPTVGETQYF; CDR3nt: TGTGCCAGCAGCCCGACGGTTGGGGAGACCCAGTACTTC
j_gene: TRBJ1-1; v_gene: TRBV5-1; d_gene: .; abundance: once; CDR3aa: CASSLPYGHTNTEAFF; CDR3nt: TGCGCCAGCAGCTTGCCCTACGGACACACCAACACTGAAGCTTTCTTT
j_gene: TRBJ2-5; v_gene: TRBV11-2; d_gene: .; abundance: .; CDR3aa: CASSSNLETQYF; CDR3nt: TGTGCCAGCAGCTCTAATCTAGAGACCCAGTACTTC
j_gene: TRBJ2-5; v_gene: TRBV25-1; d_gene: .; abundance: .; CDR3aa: CASSEYKGGRYQETQYF; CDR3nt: TGTGCCAGCAGTGAATATAAGGGCGGAAGGTACCAAGAGACCCAGTACTTC
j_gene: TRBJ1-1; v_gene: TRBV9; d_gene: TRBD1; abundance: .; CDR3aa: CASSVAPGGDHTEAFF; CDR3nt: TGTGCCAGCAGCGTAGCACCAGGGGGCGATCACACTGAAGCTTTCTTT
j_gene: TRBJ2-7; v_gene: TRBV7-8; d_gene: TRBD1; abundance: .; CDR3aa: CASSSGQGPYEQYF; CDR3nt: TGTGCCAGCAGCTCGGGACAGGGGCCCTACGAGCAGTACTTC
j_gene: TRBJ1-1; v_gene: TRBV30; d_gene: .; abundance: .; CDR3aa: CAWSVGGWGNTEAFF; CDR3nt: TGTGCCTGGAGTGTGGGAGGGTGGGGGAACACTGAAGCTTTCTTT
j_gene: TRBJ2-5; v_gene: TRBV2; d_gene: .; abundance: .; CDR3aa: CASTQTPRSQETQYF; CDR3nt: TGTGCCAGCACCCAGACTCCCCGGAGCCAAGAGACCCAGTACTTC
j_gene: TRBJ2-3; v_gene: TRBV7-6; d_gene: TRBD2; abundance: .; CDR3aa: CASSRTSGGDTQYF; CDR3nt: TGTGCCAGCAGCCGGACTAGCGGGGGGGATACGCAGTATTTT
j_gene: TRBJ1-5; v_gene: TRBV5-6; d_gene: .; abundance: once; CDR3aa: CASSLAQLNQPQHF; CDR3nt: TGTGCCAGCAGCTTGGCACAGTTAAATCAGCCCCAGCATTTT
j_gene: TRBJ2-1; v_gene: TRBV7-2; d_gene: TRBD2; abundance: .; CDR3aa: CASSSLAGGYTYNEQFF; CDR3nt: TGTGCCAGCTCCTCCCTAGCGGGGGGGTATACCTACAATGAGCAGTTCTTC
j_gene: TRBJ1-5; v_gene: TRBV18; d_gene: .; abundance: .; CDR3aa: CASSLERSGQPQHF; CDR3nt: TGTGCCAGCTCACTGGAGAGGTCGGGTCAGCCCCAGCATTTT
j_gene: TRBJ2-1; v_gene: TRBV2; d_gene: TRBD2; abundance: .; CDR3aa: CASSLGTSGVNEQFF; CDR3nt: TGTGCCAGCAGCCTTGGAACTAGCGGGGTTAATGAGCAGTTCTTC
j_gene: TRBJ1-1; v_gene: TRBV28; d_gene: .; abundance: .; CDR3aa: CASGGYNDYTEAFF; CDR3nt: TGTGCCAGCGGGGGCTATAACGATTACACTGAAGCTTTCTTT
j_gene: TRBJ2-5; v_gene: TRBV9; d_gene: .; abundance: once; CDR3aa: CASSPTEGGGRGETQYF; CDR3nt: TGTGCCAGCAGCCCTACCGAGGGGGGGGGCCGCGGAGAGACCCAGTACTTC
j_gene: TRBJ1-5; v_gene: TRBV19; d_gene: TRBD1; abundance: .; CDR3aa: CASSIGTGLNSNQPQHF; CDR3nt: TGTGCCAGTAGTATAGGGACAGGGCTAAATAGCAATCAGCCCCAGCATTTT
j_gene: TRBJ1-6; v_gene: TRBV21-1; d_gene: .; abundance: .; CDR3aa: CASPELPGQGRATQVWNSPLHF; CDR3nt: TGTGCCAGCCCCGAGCTCCCGGGACAGGGTAGGGCCACCCAGGTGTGGAATTCACCCCTCCACTTT
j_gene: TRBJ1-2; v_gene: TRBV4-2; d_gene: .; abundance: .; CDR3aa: CASSLETVNYGYTF; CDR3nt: TGTGCCAGCAGCCTCGAGACAGTTAACTATGGCTACACCTTC
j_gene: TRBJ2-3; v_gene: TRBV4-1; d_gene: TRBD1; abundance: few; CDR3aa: CASSQRTGSRDTQYF; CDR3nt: TGCGCCAGCAGCCAACGGACAGGGTCGAGAGATACGCAGTATTTT
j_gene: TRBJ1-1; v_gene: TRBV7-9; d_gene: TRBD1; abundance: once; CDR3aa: CASSSGQGTAFF; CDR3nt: TGTGCCAGCAGCTCCGGACAGGGCACGGCTTTCTTT